This passage covers 28 T cell receptor beta chains from one sample sequenced in a study of T-cell reconstitution after alpha-beta-depleted transplantation in children. TCRbeta library construction was performed incorporating unique molecular identifiers. Each CDR3 protein is one row after TCRdb ran MiXCR on the PCR reads. This sample has 170,000 or so distinct CDR3 sequences, with roughly 7.5% found just once. The sample consisted of PBMCs from the stem cell graft donor, taken from the stem cell graft. Receptors originate from a human donor who donated a stem cell graft to a child with Wiskott-Aldrich syndrome.

This clonotype was recorded many times. This chain joins TRBV5-1 and TRBJ2-1; TRBD2 matches 9 bases. The V segment lost 0 bases and the J segment 7 bases; nucleotides outside the gene matches: 8. Germline V gives CDR1 SGHRS, CDR2 YFSETQ. The CDR3 loop spans 16 amino acids. CDR3 region: CASSLAAGGPENEQFF. CDR3 in DNA: TGCGCCAGCAGCTTGGCGGCGGGAGGGCCGGAAAATGAGCAGTTCTTC.

The chain recombines TRBV12-3 or TRBV12-4 with TRBJ2-3; D uncertain. V lost 5 bases to trimming and J lost 2 bases, with 11 bases between them. The CDR3 is made up of 14 amino acids. The CDR3 region is CASSRLTDTDTQYF. CDR3 nucleotide sequence: TGTGCCAGCAGTCGATTGACCGACACAGATACGCAGTATTTT.

The chain combines TRBV12-3 or TRBV12-4 with TRBJ1-2; D perhaps matches TRBD1 (5 bases). V was shortened by 4 bases and J by 8 bases, with 17 bases between the two germline ends. The CDR3 has 14 residues. In DNA form, the CDR3 reads TGTGCCAGCAGTTCCATGACAGCGCCGCGAGGCTACACCTTC. Translating it yields CASSSMTAPRGYTF.

Ten or more counts support this clonotype. The chain combines TRBV12-3 or TRBV12-4 with TRBJ1-5; D not certain. The CDR3 spans 11 residues. V gave up 5 bases and J gave up 6 bases, with 5 bases separating them. This chain's CDR3 is CASSLGQPQHF. The CDR3 region has the DNA TGTGCCAGCAGTCTCGGTCAGCCCCAGCATTTT.

This clonotype was counted at least ten times. V gene TRBV29-1 combines with J gene TRBJ1-2; the match to TRBD1 covers 7 bases. The length of the CDR3 is 12 residues. CDR1 is SQVTM and CDR2 is ANQGSEA in the germline V gene. V trimming: 7 bases; J trimming: 4 bases; junction bases outside the gene matches: 6. As DNA, the CDR3 is TGCAGCGCCGGACAGGCAGGCTATGGCTACACCTTC. Translated: CSAGQAGYGYTF.

This clonotype has at least ten counts. The V call is TRBV6-2 or TRBV6-3, the J call TRBJ1-6; tentative D call: TRBD1 (5 bases). The length of the CDR3 is 14 residues. Germline V gives CDR1 MNHEY, CDR2 SVGEGT. V lost 6 bases, J lost 8 bases, and 14 bases lay in between. The CDR3 spells CASSLGQAHSPLHF. The CDR3, as DNA: TGTGCCAGCAGCCTCGGACAAGCGCATTCACCCCTCCACTTT.

In its sample, this clonotype was seen many times. The chain links TRBV5-1 to TRBJ2-1; the match to TRBD1 covers 11 bases. V was clipped by 2 bases and J by 3 bases; unmatched bases: 4. CDR3 length equals 16 residues. Germline V CDR1 and CDR2: SGHRS, YFSETQ. CDR3 amino acids: CASSFGTGGDYNEQFF. CDR3 bases: TGCGCCAGCAGCTTCGGGACAGGGGGGGACTACAATGAGCAGTTCTTC.

This clonotype was picked up many times. This CDR3 is CASSQSGGNEQFF. The CDR3 nucleotides read TGTGCCAGCTCACAAAGCGGCGGGAATGAGCAGTTCTTC. The chain links TRBV18 to TRBJ2-1; possibly TRBD2 for D (5 bases). Deletions cut 4 bases from V and 7 bases from J, with 11 bases between. The CDR3 consists of 13 residues. Germline CDR1 is KGHSH and CDR2 is LQKENI.

The rearrangement joins TRBV21-1 to TRBJ2-7; no DNA check was done on the table's D call, TRBD1. TRBV21-1 is described as a pseudogene. CDR3 length: 15 amino acids. The CDR3 sequence: CASSTRPRSTYEQYF. Written as DNA, the CDR3 is TGTGCCAGCAGCACCCGGCCGCGGAGCACCTACGAGCAGTACTTC.

This clonotype was observed a few times. V is TRBV3-1 and J is TRBJ1-1; D remains unclear. The V and J ends lost 0 bases and 3 bases respectively, with 8 bases between them. Germline loops: CDR1 LGHDT, CDR2 YNNKEL (reference sequence). The CDR3 totals 14 residues. CDR3 sequence (DNA): TGTGCCAGCAGCCAAGATCGTCGAGACACTGAAGCTTTCTTT. This sequence encodes CASSQDRRDTEAFF.

This clonotype was counted only a few times. The rearrangement joins TRBV11-1 to TRBJ2-2, with a tentative D call TRBD2 (6 bases). V lost 2 bases and J 1 base, leaving 17 bases between the germline ends. The CDR3 has 18 residues. Germline assignment: CDR1 SGHAT and CDR2 FQDESV (reference sequence). The CDR3 protein is CASSLYSGLGMNTGELFF. The CDR3 nucleotides read TGTGCCAGCAGCTTATACAGCGGGCTTGGAATGAACACCGGGGAGCTGTTTTTT.

This clonotype was seen ten or more times. The chain joins TRBV29-1 to TRBJ2-7; D not certain. From germline, CDR1 is SQVTM and CDR2 ANQGSEA. The CDR3 spans 12 residues. The CDR3 DNA reads as TGCAACCGGACGGCGAGCTCCTACGAGCAGTACTTC. Protein: CNRTASSYEQYF.

This clonotype was seen only a few times. V usage is TRBV20-1 and J usage is TRBJ1-3; D may be TRBD1 (6 bases). Trimming pared 3 bases from V and 2 bases from J, leaving 17 bases between. The CDR3 covers 16 residues. Germline V gives CDR1 DFQATT, CDR2 SNEGSKA (reference sequence). The CDR3 DNA sequence: TGCAGTGCTAGCCCCCGGCAGGGGAACGCTGGAAACACCATATATTTT. Its protein is CSASPRQGNAGNTIYF.

The table lists this clonotype with many counts. This chain joins TRBV3-1 and TRBJ1-5; D unresolved. The CDR3 has 15 residues. Germline V CDR1 and CDR2: LGHDT, YNNKEL (reference sequence). V was clipped by 3 bases and J by 3 bases, with 12 bases between them. The CDR3 nucleotides read TGTGCCAGCAGCCAGACCTTAGGTAACAATCAGCCCCAGCATTTT. This sequence encodes CASSQTLGNNQPQHF.

This clonotype was recorded many times. The chain couples TRBV6-1 to TRBJ2-3, with D tentatively TRBD2 (5 bases). The CDR3 extends over 15 amino acids. Trimming shortened V by 7 bases and J by 0 bases, and 14 bases separated the two germline ends. Germline V lookup: CDR1 MNHNS, CDR2 SASEGT. The CDR3 is CASKEATLSTDTQYF. CDR3 DNA sequence: TGTGCCAGCAAGGAGGCCACACTTAGCACAGATACGCAGTATTTT.

This clonotype was seen ten or more times. This chain joins TRBV12-3 or TRBV12-4 and TRBJ2-3; 8 bases align to TRBD1. V lost 3 bases and J lost 2; bases outside the gene matches: 4. This CDR3 is 15 amino acids long. The CDR3 nucleotides read TGTGCCAGCAGTTTCGGACAGGGTGACACAGATACGCAGTATTTT. Its protein is CASSFGQGDTDTQYF.

This clonotype was observed at least ten times. This CDR3 reads CASSESGLQPQHF. The DNA of the CDR3 is TGTGCCAGCAGTGAATCTGGGCTTCAGCCCCAGCATTTT. The genes are TRBV25-1 and TRBJ1-5; no definite D call. Germline assignment: CDR1 MGHDK and CDR2 SYGVNS. The V and J ends lost 1 base and 6 bases respectively, with 7 bases between them. The CDR3 loop spans 13 amino acids.

Ten or more counts support this clonotype. J is TRBJ2-7 and V is TRBV3-1; TRBD1 or TRBD2 may be the D gene (5 bases each). The CDR3 totals 13 residues. Trimming pared 5 bases from V and 7 bases from J, leaving 15 bases between. CDR1 and CDR2 from the germline V gene are LGHDT and YNNKEL (reference sequence). The CDR3 region has the DNA TGTGCCAGCAGCTGGGACGGTCAAAGGGAGCAGTACTTC. Its translation: CASSWDGQREQYF.

This clonotype has at least ten counts. The chain carries TRBV6-5 and TRBJ2-3; D gene unclear. The CDR3 is made up of 16 amino acids. Germline V gives CDR1 MNHEY, CDR2 SVGAGI. The ends were cut back, 0 bases at V and 4 bases at J, with 14 bases in the middle. The DNA for the CDR3 is TGTGCCAGCAGTTACTCCCCCGCCGCCTTCGCAGATACGCAGTATTTT. Protein: CASSYSPAAFADTQYF.

This clonotype was seen repeatedly, ten times or more. The chain couples TRBV29-1 to TRBJ2-1, with D possibly TRBD2 on 6 matching bases. V lost 6 bases to trimming and J lost 5 bases, with 20 bases between them. The germline gives CDR1 SQVTM, CDR2 ANQGSEA. The CDR3 consists of 15 residues. DNA of the CDR3: TGCAGCGTCGTTAATTACGGGAGTGGCCACAATGAGCAGTTCTTC. Its protein is CSVVNYGSGHNEQFF.

This clonotype came up many times. The chain combines TRBV7-9 with TRBJ1-6; TRBD1 matches 8 bases. The CDR3 extends over 15 amino acids. Germline V gives CDR1 SEHNR, CDR2 FQNEAQ (reference sequence). Trimming cost V 7 bases and J 7 bases; bases outside gene matches: 9. The CDR3 DNA sequence: TGTGCCAGCAAGGTGGACAGGGAAGGGAATTCACCCCTCCACTTT. Translating gives CASKVDREGNSPLHF.

This clonotype has just a few counts. The chain joins TRBV5-1 to TRBJ2-7; TRBD2 matches 10 bases. The ends lost 3 bases at V and 6 bases at J; junction bases unmatched: 15. Germline CDR1 and CDR2: SGHRS and YFSETQ. The CDR3 has 17 residues. CDR3 sequence: CASSSPGPGLAVGEQYF. CDR3 bases: TGCGCCAGCAGCTCCCCCGGTCCCGGACTAGCGGTAGGCGAGCAGTACTTC.

This clonotype appeared many times. The chain recombines TRBV14 with TRBJ2-1; D is perhaps TRBD1 (5 bases). This CDR3 comprises 16 residues. V shed 4 bases and J shed 2 bases, with 15 bases lying between them. Germline loops: CDR1 SGHDN, CDR2 FVKESK. Here the CDR3 reads CASSRWLQDPYNEQFF. In DNA, the CDR3 is TGTGCCAGCAGCCGATGGTTACAGGATCCCTACAATGAGCAGTTCTTC.

The CDR3 is CASSQLSSPLHF. The CDR3 DNA is TGTGCCAGCAGCCAACTTAGCTCACCCCTCCACTTT. The chain recombines TRBV5-5 with TRBJ1-6; D unclear. The length of the CDR3 is 12 residues. CDR1 and CDR2 from the germline V gene are SGHKS and YYEKEE (reference sequence). The V end was cut by 4 bases, the J end by 10 bases, with 9 bases between. Looking up the rest from reference TRBV5-5 and TRBJ1-6 gives the full variable domain: DAGVTQSPTHLIKTRGQQVTLRCSPISGHKSVSWYQQVLGQGPQFIFQYYEKEERGRGNFPDRFSARQFPNYSSELNVNALLLGDSALYLCASSQLSSPLHFGNGTRLTVT.

This clonotype showed up many times. V usage is TRBV6-5 and J usage is TRBJ1-5, with 9 bases aligning to TRBD1. Trimming at V came to 4 bases and at J to 5 bases, leaving 3 bases not matched to a gene. Germline CDR1 reads MNHEY; CDR2 reads SVGAGI. The CDR3 runs to 14 residues. The CDR3 reads CASSLGQGHQPQHF. For the CDR3, the DNA is TGTGCCAGCAGTTTAGGACAGGGGCATCAGCCCCAGCATTTT.

This clonotype appeared many times. This chain joins TRBV6-5 and TRBJ1-5; 7 bases match TRBD1. The CDR3 has 16 amino acids. Germline V CDR1 and CDR2: MNHEY, SVGAGI. The J segment lost 3 bases and the V segment lost 8 bases, leaving 13 bases of the junction unmatched. The DNA of the CDR3 is TGTGCCAGCGTCCAACGACCCGGACAGGTCAATCAGCCCCAGCATTTT. Protein: CASVQRPGQVNQPQHF.

The J gene is TRBJ1-2, the V gene TRBV18, with TRBD1 as a possible D gene (5 bases). The CDR3 is made up of 14 amino acids. V dropped 0 bases and J dropped 4 bases, with 9 bases sitting between them. Germline CDR1 is KGHSH and CDR2 is LQKENI. The CDR3 here is CASSPPTGLYGYTF. CDR3 in DNA: TGTGCCAGCTCACCACCCACAGGACTCTATGGCTACACCTTC.

This clonotype has ten or more counts. This chain uses TRBV5-1 with TRBJ2-7; 7 bases agree with TRBD1. The CDR3 is made up of 14 amino acids. The V gene end was trimmed by 4 bases and the J gene end by 7 bases; junction bases not matched to a gene: 11. Germline-derived CDR1 and CDR2 are SGHRS and YFSETQ. CDR3 amino acids: CASSQGTAIREQYF. Here the CDR3 DNA reads TGCGCCAGCAGCCAAGGGACAGCTATTCGGGAGCAGTACTTC.